These 27 T cell receptor beta chains came from one sample sequenced in a study of cytomegalovirus exposure and HLA in healthy donors (dated by TCRdb to the late 2010s). Libraries were constructed by the immunoSEQ multiplex PCR assay. For the multiplex PCR, a mixture combining 60 forward primers for TCR Vbeta segments and 13 reverse primers for TCR Jbeta segments was used. Entries here come from immuneACCESS through TCRdb and include only in-frame sequences with V and J called. Some clones fail to appear in such tables; in the studies checked, an unresolved V gene covers under half of the shortfall, and the cause of the remainder is unknown. In this sample the table shows fewer than 200,000 clones, approximately 67% of which occur a single time. 4% to 5.5% of the sample is held by the ten biggest clonotypes. The specimen sequenced was PBMCs. Receptor source: a woman aged 18-29 years in good health and CMV-seropositive.

A word on this clone: The junction differs from germline at one of its ends, possibly a read error. The chain combines TRBV11-2 with TRBJ1-1, with unresolved D. The CDR3 length is 14 residues. The germline gives CDR1 SGHAT, CDR2 FQNNGV. CDR3 loop: CASSLVRANAEAFF. The CDR3 DNA follows: TGTGCCAGCAGCTTAGTGAGGGCGAACGCTGAAGCTTTCTTT. The variable domain in full, with the rest retrieved from reference TRBV11-2 and TRBJ1-1, is EAGVAQSPRYKIIEKRQSVAFWCNPISGHATLYWYQQILGQGPKLLIQFQNNGVVDDSQLPKDRFSAERLKGVDSTLKIQPAKLEDSAVYLCASSLVRANAEAFFGQGTRLTVV.

The chain uses TRBV4-3 and TRBJ2-2; TRBD2 matches 8 bases. V gave up 2 bases and J gave up 2 bases; unmatched junction bases: 7. The CDR3 spans 17 residues. CDR1 LGHNA and CDR2 YSLEER come from the germline V gene. CDR3 region: CASSQPTAGGNTGELFF. The DNA for the CDR3 is TGCGCCAGCAGCCAACCTACGGCGGGGGGCAACACCGGGGAGCTGTTTTTT.

This clone showed up just a few times. The rearrangement joins TRBV9 to TRBJ2-5, with 11 bases lining up with TRBD1. Germline CDR1 and CDR2: SGDLS and YYNGEE. CDR3 length: 15 amino acids. V lost 0 bases, J lost 4 bases, and 2 bases stayed unmatched. CDR3 in amino acids: CASSVAGTGGETQYF. DNA for the CDR3: TGTGCCAGCAGCGTAGCTGGGACAGGGGGAGAGACCCAGTACTTC. Looking up the rest from reference TRBV9 and TRBJ2-5 gives the full variable domain: DSGVTQTPKHLITATGQRVTLRCSPRSGDLSVYWYQQSLDQGLQFLIQYYNGEERAKGNILERFSAQQFPDLHSELNLSSLELGDSALYFCASSVAGTGGETQYFGPGTRLLVL.

J is TRBJ2-7 and V is TRBV27; 7 positions agree with TRBD1. Germline V lookup: CDR1 MNHEY, CDR2 SMNVEV (reference sequence). The CDR3 runs to 15 residues. V dropped 2 bases and J dropped 3; count of bases not matched to a gene: 7. The CDR3 here is CASSLGWTGDYEQYF. The CDR3 DNA follows: TGTGCCAGCAGTTTAGGGTGGACAGGCGACTACGAGCAGTACTTC.

The genes are TRBV6-5 and TRBJ2-7; possible D gene TRBD2, 6 bases. V lost 8 bases, J lost 3 bases, and 11 bases lay in between. The CDR3 has 12 amino acids. Germline loops: CDR1 MNHEY, CDR2 SVGAGI. The CDR3 region is CASRRAIYEQYF. Here the CDR3 DNA reads TGTGCCAGCCGGAGGGCCATCTACGAGCAGTACTTC.

This chain connects TRBV6-6 to TRBJ1-5; 7 bases line up with TRBD1. The CDR3 has 16 amino acids. V gave up 5 bases and J gave up 0 bases; unmatched junction bases: 7. Germline-derived CDR1 and CDR2 are MNHNY and SVGAGI (reference sequence). CDR3 nucleotides: TGTGCCAGCAGTACAAACAGGGGAACTAGCAATCAGCCCCAGCATTTT. It yields the protein CASSTNRGTSNQPQHF.

The chain joins TRBV7-9 to TRBJ1-5; D ambiguous. This CDR3 comprises 13 residues. The germline V gene encodes CDR1 SEHNR and CDR2 FQNEAQ (reference sequence). The V end lost 1 base, the J end lost 6 bases, and 7 bases lay between the germline ends. DNA for the CDR3: TGTGCCAGCAGCTTAGTTGCGGGTCAGCCCCAGCATTTT. Translated: CASSLVAGQPQHF.

In this sample, this clone turned up once. The chain is built from TRBV28 and TRBJ2-7; TRBD2 matches at 8 bases. The CDR3 has 12 residues. Germline trimming cut 7 bases from V and 7 bases from J; bases unmatched to any gene: 6. Per the germline V gene, CDR1 is MDHEN and CDR2 is SYDVKM. The CDR3 coding sequence is TGTGCCAGCAAACTTAGCGGGGCAGAGCAGTACTTC. Protein sequence: CASKLSGAEQYF.

The rearrangement uses TRBV19 and TRBJ1-5, with a tentative D call TRBD1 (6 bases). The CDR3 sequence is 14 residues long. Trimming took 6 bases from V and 3 from J, leaving 12 bases between them. Germline lookup yields CDR1 LNHDA and CDR2 SQIVND (reference sequence). Here the CDR3 DNA reads TGTGCCAGTAGACCAGGGGTCTCCAATCAGCCCCAGCATTTT. Translation gives CASRPGVSNQPQHF. Variable domain in full (rest from reference TRBV19 and TRBJ1-5): DGGITQSPKYLFRKEGQNVTLSCEQNLNHDAMYWYRQDPGQGLRLIYYSQIVNDFQKGDIAEGYSVSREKKESFPLTVTSAQKNPTAFYLCASRPGVSNQPQHFGDGTRLSIL.

The chain couples TRBV5-8 to TRBJ1-6, with TRBD1 identical over 9 bases. V gave up 0 bases and J gave up 11 bases; unmatched junction bases: 6. Per germline, CDR1 SGHTS and CDR2 YDEGEE. This CDR3 spans 15 amino acids. In DNA form, the CDR3 reads TGTGCCAGCAGCTTGGTCCCGGGACAGGGACCACCCCTCCACTTT. It yields the protein CASSLVPGQGPPLHF.

This clone was picked up one time. The chain joins TRBV5-1 to TRBJ2-5; D is perhaps TRBD1 (5 bases). TRBJ2-7 matches the DNA end more closely, so the J call is doubtful. CDR1 is SGHRS, CDR2 YFSETQ, per germline. This CDR3 has 13 amino acids. CDR3 nucleotide sequence: TGCGCCAGCAGCTTGGTTAGGGGCTACGAGCAGTACTTC. It specifies CASSLVRGYEQYF.

The chain uses TRBV27 and TRBJ1-5, with D uncertain. Looked up from germline, CDR1 is MNHEY and CDR2 is SMNVEV (reference sequence). The CDR3 is made up of 15 amino acids. V gave up 0 bases and J gave up 0 bases, with 6 bases separating them. CDR3 protein: CASSLSYGSNQPQHF. DNA of the CDR3: TGTGCCAGCAGTTTATCCTACGGTAGCAATCAGCCCCAGCATTTT.

Only a few counts were recorded for this clone. The rearrangement uses TRBV2 and TRBJ1-2; possible D gene TRBD1, 5 bases. Looked up from germline, CDR1 is SNHLY and CDR2 is FYNNEI. The V end was cut by 3 bases, the J end by 8 bases, with 19 bases between. The CDR3 consists of 15 residues. CDR3 sequence (DNA): TGTGCCAGCAGTGACAGGGATTGGAGTTCGTACGGCTACACCTTC. It yields the protein CASSDRDWSSYGYTF.

The rearrangement uses TRBV9 and TRBJ2-7; D is perhaps TRBD2 (5 bases). CDR3 length equals 16 residues. The germline CDR1 and CDR2 sequences are SGDLS and YYNGEE. Trimming left V 0 bases short and J 5 bases short, with 18 bases between. CDR3 residues: CASSVDPSRPLNEQYF. The DNA for the CDR3 is TGTGCCAGCAGCGTAGATCCTAGCAGGCCCTTGAACGAGCAGTACTTC.

This clone showed up just a few times. Other DNA sequences in this specimen translate into the identical CDR3. J is TRBJ2-7 and V is TRBV30; maybe TRBD2 (5 bases). V was trimmed by 0 bases and J by 5 bases, leaving 8 bases between them. Germline assignment: CDR1 GTSNPN and CDR2 SVGIG (reference sequence). The CDR3 runs 12 residues. The CDR3 sequence is CAWSVRGDEQYF. The CDR3, as DNA: TGTGCCTGGAGTGTACGGGGAGACGAGCAGTACTTC.

This sequence joins TRBV28 and TRBJ1-4; D is possibly TRBD1 (5 bases). In germline, CDR1 is MDHEN, CDR2 SYDVKM. V lost 3 bases and J lost 4, with 9 bases in between. The CDR3 sequence is 14 residues long. The CDR3 DNA follows: TGTGCCAGCAGTTTCCACGGGGGTAATGAAAAACTGTTTTTT. Amino acids: CASSFHGGNEKLFF.

This chain links TRBV7-6 with TRBJ2-2, with 13 bases lining up with TRBD2. Germline V gene data show CDR1 as SGHVS and CDR2 as FNYEAQ. V shed 5 bases and J 0 bases; nucleotides not matched to a gene: 18. This CDR3 has 22 amino acids. CDR3 loop: CASSQYRGLAGEISANTGELFF. CDR3 in DNA: TGTGCCAGCAGCCAATACAGAGGACTAGCGGGAGAAATTTCCGCGAACACCGGGGAGCTGTTTTTT.

This sequence joins TRBV28 and TRBJ2-5, with 10 bases lining up with TRBD2. The DNA matches TRBJ2-7 better at its end, which makes the J call doubtful. Germline V gives CDR1 MDHEN, CDR2 SYDVKM. The CDR3 covers 16 residues. The CDR3 nucleotides read TGTGCCAGCAGTCGCTCCTTAGCGGGAGGACACTACGAGCAGTACTTC. This translates into CASSRSLAGGHYEQYF.

The CDR3 coding sequence is TGTGCCAGCAACGCTGGGGGACTAACCTACAATGAGCAGTTCTTC. Its translation is CASNAGGLTYNEQFF. The V call is TRBV9, the J call TRBJ2-1; 7 bases are shared with TRBD2. The germline CDR1 and CDR2 sequences are SGDLS and YYNGEE. CDR3 size: 15 residues. V dropped 6 bases and J dropped 2; count of bases not matched to a gene: 8.

The chain recombines TRBV27 with TRBJ2-2; 9 bases are a match to TRBD2. Unmatched junction bases numbered 5, after V lost 8 bases and J lost 4 bases. The CDR3 has 14 residues. CDR1 is MNHEY and CDR2 is SMNVEV in the germline V gene (reference sequence). The CDR3 sequence is CASRGLAVTGELFF. The DNA of the CDR3 is TGTGCCAGCCGGGGACTAGCAGTCACCGGGGAGCTGTTTTTT.

The V and J genes are TRBV11-2 and TRBJ2-7; D is ambiguous. V lost 8 bases, J lost 1 base, and 9 bases lay in between. The CDR3 loop spans 12 amino acids. Germline loops: CDR1 SGHAT, CDR2 FQNNGV. The CDR3 region is CASARASYEQYF. Written as DNA, the CDR3 is TGTGCCAGCGCTAGAGCTTCCTACGAGCAGTACTTC.

The CDR3 here is CASSPTGYEQYF. CDR3 nucleotides: TGTGCCAGCTCACCAACAGGCTACGAGCAGTACTTC. This chain uses TRBV18 with TRBJ2-5; D perhaps matches TRBD1 (5 bases). The J call may be incorrect, as the DNA end agrees better with TRBJ2-7. Germline-derived CDR1 and CDR2 are KGHSH and LQKENI. The CDR3 runs to 12 residues.

V is TRBV30 and J is TRBJ2-5; no clear D. The J call may be in error: the DNA end matches TRBJ2-7 better. This CDR3 has 16 residues. The germline V gene has CDR1 GTSNPN and CDR2 SVGIG (reference sequence). CDR3 DNA sequence: TGTGCCTGGAGTGTACGGCCCCCAACACGGAACTACGAGCAGTACTTC. It is translated as CAWSVRPPTRNYEQYF.

The V and J genes are TRBV19 and TRBJ2-3; 9 bases map to TRBD2. This CDR3 region has 20 residues. V shed 6 bases and J 0 bases; nucleotides not matched to a gene: 19. Looked up from germline, CDR1 is LNHDA and CDR2 is SQIVND (reference sequence). CDR3 in DNA: TGTGCCAGTAGATCTTGGGGAGGTAGCGGGAGACGAGAAAGCACAGATACGCAGTATTTT. It encodes CASRSWGGSGRRESTDTQYF.

This chain connects TRBV4-1 to TRBJ2-3, with 9 bases matching TRBD2. V lost 4 bases and J lost 0; bases outside the gene matches: 11. Germline CDR1 MGHRA, CDR2 YSYEKL. This CDR3 has 18 amino acids. The CDR3 sequence is CASSPRSGSSPSTDTQYF. DNA of the CDR3: TGCGCCAGCAGCCCCCGTAGCGGGAGTAGCCCTAGCACAGATACGCAGTATTTT.

The gene calls are TRBV11-2 and TRBJ2-1; no firm D call. Trimming took off 3 bases at V and 8 bases at J, with 5 bases between the two ends. Germline lookup yields CDR1 SGHAT and CDR2 FQNNGV. This CDR3 is built from 11 residues. The CDR3 loop is CASSFRDEQFF. CDR3 DNA sequence: TGTGCCAGCAGCTTTCGTGATGAGCAGTTCTTC.

Worth noting for this clone: The same CDR3 also results from other DNA sequences found in this sample. CDR3: CASSDQGGNQPQHF. The CDR3 nucleotides read TGTGCCAGCAGTGACCAGGGTGGCAATCAGCCCCAGCATTTT. The J gene is TRBJ1-5, the V gene TRBV2; D might be TRBD1 (5 bases). Germline CDR1 is SNHLY and CDR2 is FYNNEI. Trimming pared 3 bases from V and 2 bases from J, leaving 8 bases between. The CDR3 has 14 amino acids.